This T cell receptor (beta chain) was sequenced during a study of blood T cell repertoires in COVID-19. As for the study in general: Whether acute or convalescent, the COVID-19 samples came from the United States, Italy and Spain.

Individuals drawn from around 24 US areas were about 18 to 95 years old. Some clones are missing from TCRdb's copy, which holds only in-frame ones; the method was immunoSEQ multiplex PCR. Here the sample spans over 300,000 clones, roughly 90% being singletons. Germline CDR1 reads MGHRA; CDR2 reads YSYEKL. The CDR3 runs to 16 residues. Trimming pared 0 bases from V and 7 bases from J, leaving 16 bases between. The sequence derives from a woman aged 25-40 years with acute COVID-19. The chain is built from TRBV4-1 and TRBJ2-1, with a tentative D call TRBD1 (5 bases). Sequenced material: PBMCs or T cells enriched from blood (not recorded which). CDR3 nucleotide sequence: TGCGCCAGCAGCCAAGAAGTGAGGCAGGGATTAAATGAGCAGTTCTTC. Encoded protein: CASSQEVRQGLNEQFF.